Listed below are T cell receptor beta chains from one sample, sequenced in a study of blood T cell repertoires in COVID-19. Assay used: immunoSEQ multiplex PCR; TCRdb lists only in-frame clones, some missing. The table includes fewer than 400,000 clones, roughly 85% detected once. The sequenced sample consisted of peripheral blood. These receptors came from a woman younger than 30 with acute or convalescent COVID-19. The CDR3 runs from the conserved cysteine through the conserved F or W. Each record gives: V gene, J gene, D gene, clone size, CDR3 DNA, CDR3 protein. The D gene is left open where the match is weak. Not every row has a clone size; where given, it reads once, few, many or a size class.

>TRBV29-1|TRBJ1-2|-|-
TGCAGCGTTGAGAGACAGGACAACTATGGCTACACCTTC
CSVERQDNYGYTF
>TRBV9|TRBJ2-3|-|few
TGTGCCAGCAGCGTATGGGACCGAGGCGGGGGCACAGATACGCAGTATTTT
CASSVWDRGGGTDTQYF
>TRBV29-1|TRBJ1-2|TRBD1|-
TGCAGCGCCGCGACAGGGGACGGCTACACCTTC
CSAATGDGYTF
>TRBV7-9|TRBJ1-2|-|-
TGTGCCAGCAGCTCCTATTCTAACTATGGCTACACCTTC
CASSSYSNYGYTF
>TRBV24-1|TRBJ2-5|-|-
TGTGCCACCAGTGATTCTGAGGGAGTAGGAGAGACCCAGTACTTC
CATSDSEGVGETQYF
>TRBV28|TRBJ2-3|TRBD2|-
TGTGCCAGCAGTGTCAGCGGGAGGGCCGTGATAGCGTGGTATTTT
CASSVSGRAVIAWYF
>TRBV7-9|TRBJ2-7|TRBD2|once
TGTGCCAGCAGCTTAGCGGACGGACTAGCCTGGGGCTACGAGCAGTACTTC
CASSLADGLAWGYEQYF
>TRBV27|TRBJ2-7|-|-
TGTGCCAGCAGCAAAGGAAGCGAGAGGTTAGACCAGTACTTC
CASSKGSERLDQYF
>TRBV27|TRBJ2-1|-|once
TGTGCCAGCAGTTTAAGCGGAGGCGGAAACTACAATGAGCAGTTCTTC
CASSLSGGGNYNEQFF
>TRBV21-1|TRBJ2-7|-|-
TGTGCCAGCAGCGGCCAAAGGAGCGCTATCTCCTACGAGCAGTACTTC
CASSGQRSAISYEQYF
>TRBV11-2|TRBJ2-1|-|-
TGTGCCAGCAGCGTCGCCCGCGGGACCAGGAAGTACAATGAGCAGTTCTTC
CASSVARGTRKYNEQFF
>TRBV6-5|TRBJ2-1|TRBD2|-
TGTGCCAGCAGAGTAGCGGGAGGGAGGGATGAGCAGTTCTTC
CASRVAGGRDEQFF
>TRBV29-1|TRBJ2-1|-|-
TGCAGCGTTGAAGGACAGGCATCTTACAATGAGCAGTTCTTC
CSVEGQASYNEQFF
>TRBV5-8|TRBJ2-7|TRBD2|-
TGTGCCAGCAGCTATGGGACTAGCGGTTTCTACGAGCAGTACTTC
CASSYGTSGFYEQYF
>TRBV2|TRBJ1-3|-|-
TGTGCCAGCAGTGGGTACAGAAGCCCCTCTGGAAACACCATATATTTT
CASSGYRSPSGNTIYF
>TRBV5-5|TRBJ2-3|-|-
TGTGCCAGCAGCTTGGACGGGTCCGACACAGATACGCAGTATTTT
CASSLDGSDTDTQYF
>TRBV19|TRBJ1-5|-|-
TGTGCCAGTAGTATCTCGGGAAATCAGCCCCAGCATTTT
CASSISGNQPQHF
>TRBV6-5|TRBJ2-3|-|-
TGTGCCAGCAGGGGACAAGGCACAGATACGCAGTATTTT
CASRGQGTDTQYF
>TRBV28|TRBJ1-1|TRBD1|-
TGTGCCAGCAGTTTATGGGGCAGGGGGCAAGTGAACACTGAAGCTTTCTTT
CASSLWGRGQVNTEAFF
>TRBV7-9|TRBJ2-3|-|-
TGTGCCAGCAGCTTAAGAGGGCGCGGGTCAGATACGCAGTATTTT
CASSLRGRGSDTQYF
>TRBV18|TRBJ1-4|TRBD1|-
TGTGCCAGCTCACCCGACAGGGCCCCTAATGAAAAACTGTTTTTT
CASSPDRAPNEKLFF
>TRBV2|TRBJ1-2|-|-
TGTGCCAGCACCCCGGACAGTCCCTATGGCTACACCTTC
CASTPDSPYGYTF
>TRBV24-1|TRBJ2-2|TRBD2|-
TGTGCCACCAGTGATCGGCTAGCGGGGGCTACCGGGGAGCTGTTTTTT
CATSDRLAGATGELFF
>TRBV4-2|TRBJ2-5|TRBD2|-
TGTGCCAGCAGCCACCCGGGACTAGCGGTACAAGAGACCCAGTACTTC
CASSHPGLAVQETQYF
>TRBV9|TRBJ1-1|TRBD1|-
TGTGCCAGCAGCGCTACGACTGGGACAGGGGCGAACACTGAAGCTTTCTTT
CASSATTGTGANTEAFF
>TRBV19|TRBJ1-4|TRBD1|-
TGTGCCAGTTGTTTAACGGCCGGGACAGGGGGCGAAAAACTGTTTTTT
CASCLTAGTGGEKLFF
>TRBV7-9|TRBJ2-1|TRBD1|-
TGTGCCAGCAGCTTAGGCGGGACAGGGTCGGGCAATGAGCAGTTCTTC
CASSLGGTGSGNEQFF
>TRBV7-8|TRBJ2-1|TRBD2|-
TGTGCCAGCAGCATTAGCGGGAGCTCCTACAATGAGCAGTTCTTC
CASSISGSSYNEQFF
>TRBV19|TRBJ2-7|-|-
TGTGCCAGTAGTATAGACCAGGGTATCATCCGAGAGCAGTACTTC
CASSIDQGIIREQYF
>TRBV28|TRBJ2-7|TRBD1|-
TGTGCCAGCAGTTGGGACAGGGGATCCTACGAGCAGTACTTC
CASSWDRGSYEQYF
>TRBV25-1|TRBJ2-1|-|-
TGTGCCAGCAGTGGTGGGCAGGGACACTACAATGAGCAGTTCTTC
CASSGGQGHYNEQFF
>TRBV3-1/TRBV3-2|TRBJ2-5|-|-
TGTGCCAGCAGCCCTCGCGACCTACAAGGGAGAGAGACCCAGTACTTC
CASSPRDLQGRETQYF
>TRBV7-3|TRBJ2-2|TRBD1|-
TGTGCCAGCAGCGCCCCCGGGACAGGCGGAACCGGGGAGCTGTTTTTT
CASSAPGTGGTGELFF
>TRBV28|TRBJ2-2|TRBD2|once
TGTGCCAGCAGTGTGACTAGCGGTTATACCGGGGAGCTGTTTTTT
CASSVTSGYTGELFF
>TRBV5-1|TRBJ2-7|TRBD2|few
TGCGCCAGCAGCGAGTTGCGGGGGGCCCACGAGCAGTACTTC
CASSELRGAHEQYF
>TRBV12-5|TRBJ1-4|-|-
TGTGCTAGTGGTTTTGGCGATGCGGCGAATGAAAAACTGTTTTTT
CASGFGDAANEKLFF
>TRBV5-1|TRBJ1-1|-|-
TGCGCCAGCAGCTCCGGGACATTTTCTTACACTGAAGCTTTCTTT
CASSSGTFSYTEAFF
>TRBV6-5|TRBJ1-6|-|-
TGTGCCAGCAGATCCGGGACACAAAAATTCACCCTCCACTTT
CASRSGTQKFTLHF
>TRBV5-5|TRBJ1-1|-|-
TGTGCCAGCAGCTTGTACTTCGACAGCATGAACACTGAAGCTTTCTTT
CASSLYFDSMNTEAFF
>TRBV29-1|TRBJ2-7|TRBD1|-
TGCAGCGTTGAGCGACAGGGTCGAACCTACGAGCAGTACTTC
CSVERQGRTYEQYF
>TRBV19|TRBJ1-2|-|once
TGTGCCAGTAGTGAGACGGGGTCCTATGGCTACACCTTC
CASSETGSYGYTF